These 15 T cell receptor beta chains came from one sample sequenced in a study of cytomegalovirus exposure and HLA in healthy donors. Both 60 Vbeta primers and 13 Jbeta primers went into the PCR. Here immunoSEQ multiplex PCR was the method, and the copy in TCRdb shows in-frame clones only, minus some. The sample has around 67,000 clones, 55% to 65% seen once. The sample was PBMCs. Receptors were obtained from a woman aged 45-59 years in good health and CMV-seronegative.

This clone is a singleton in its sample. V and J are TRBV5-1 and TRBJ2-3, with D perhaps matching TRBD2 (5 bases). The CDR3 is 14 residues long. Germline V gives CDR1 SGHRS, CDR2 YFSETQ. V was clipped by 0 bases and J by 5 bases, with 10 bases between them. CDR3 region: CASSLGGRGDTQYF. As DNA, the CDR3 is TGCGCCAGCAGCTTGGGAGGGAGAGGAGATACGCAGTATTTT.

The chain has TRBV7-8 and TRBJ1-1; 7 bases fit TRBD1. The CDR3 is 14 amino acids. Trimming removed 5 bases from V and 2 bases from J; junction bases left unmatched: 5. Germline V CDR1 and CDR2: SGHVS, FQNEAQ. In DNA, the CDR3 is TGTGCCAGCAGCCCTCGGGACAGCAACACTGAAGCTTTCTTT. Translating gives CASSPRDSNTEAFF.

V gene TRBV7-9 combines with J gene TRBJ2-3; 7 bases align to TRBD2. V was pared by 1 base and J by 4 bases, with 5 bases of the junction left unmatched. The CDR3 has 15 residues. Germline values: CDR1 SEHNR, CDR2 FQNEAQ (reference sequence). Here the CDR3 reads CASSLGGSNADTQYF. CDR3 DNA sequence: TGTGCCAGCAGCTTAGGCGGGAGCAATGCAGATACGCAGTATTTT.

This chain connects TRBV9 to TRBJ2-1; TRBD2 aligns across 7 bases. Losses at the gene ends were 4 bases for V and 6 bases for J; bases not matched to a gene: 7. This CDR3 is built from 14 residues. CDR1 and CDR2 (germline): SGDLS, YYNGEE. The CDR3 sequence is CASSSQWGGNEQFF. For the CDR3, the DNA is TGTGCCAGCAGCTCCCAGTGGGGGGGCAATGAGCAGTTCTTC.

V and J are TRBV15 and TRBJ2-7, with TRBD2 matching 12 bases. This CDR3 has 17 amino acids. CDR1 is LNHNV, CDR2 YYDKDF, per germline (reference sequence). Trimming removed 0 bases from V and 4 bases from J; junction bases left unmatched: 7. The CDR3 reads CATSRDSLAGGSYEQYF. DNA for the CDR3: TGTGCCACCAGCAGAGATTCCCTAGCGGGAGGGTCTTACGAGCAGTACTTC. The variable domain in full, with the rest retrieved from reference TRBV15 and TRBJ2-7, is DAMVIQNPRYQVTQFGKPVTLSCSQTLNHNVMYWYQQKSSQAPKLLFHYYDKDFNNEADTPDNFQSRRPNTSFCFLDIRSPGLGDTAMYLCATSRDSLAGGSYEQYFGPGTRLTVT.

The V call is TRBV7-8, the J call TRBJ2-2; TRBD2 aligns across 10 bases. Germline loops: CDR1 SGHVS, CDR2 FQNEAQ. V lost 0 bases to trimming and J lost 6 bases; unmatched junction nucleotides: 16. The CDR3 runs to 20 residues. The CDR3 here is CASSLAWPGLARVWSGELFF. CDR3 sequence (DNA): TGTGCCAGCAGCTTAGCGTGGCCGGGACTAGCGAGAGTTTGGTCCGGGGAGCTGTTTTTT.

This chain connects TRBV5-1 to TRBJ2-1; TRBD2 agrees at 9 bases. This CDR3 has 14 residues. Germline values: CDR1 SGHRS, CDR2 YFSETQ. Germline trimming cut 1 base from V and 15 bases from J; bases unmatched to any gene: 11. For the CDR3, the DNA is TGCGCCAGCAGCTTGAAGGCTAGCGGGGCCTCAGGGTTCTTC. It specifies CASSLKASGASGFF.

This clone was seen a handful of times. This chain uses TRBV7-2 with TRBJ1-2; 9 bases map to TRBD1. Germline V CDR1 and CDR2: SGHTA, FQGNSA. The J segment lost 8 bases and the V segment lost 5 bases, leaving 12 bases of the junction unmatched. CDR3 length: 15 amino acids. The CDR3 is CASSADGQGRLGYTF. The CDR3 bases are TGTGCCAGCAGCGCGGACGGACAGGGGCGCTTGGGCTACACCTTC.

V gene TRBV5-1 combines with J gene TRBJ2-1, with D possibly being TRBD2 (5 bases). Germline V gene data show CDR1 as SGHRS and CDR2 as YFSETQ. CDR3 length equals 12 residues. Trimming left V 4 bases short and J 11 bases short, with 13 bases between. As DNA, the CDR3 is TGCGCCAGCAGCCTCGGACTCGATCAGCAGTTCTTC. It specifies CASSLGLDQQFF.

The V and J genes are TRBV27 and TRBJ1-4; D not certain. Trimming stripped 1 base from V and 7 bases from J, with 22 bases between. CDR3 length: 18 residues. Germline assignment: CDR1 MNHEY and CDR2 SMNVEV (reference sequence). CDR3 in DNA: TGTGCCAGCAGTTTATTCCATAAACCGTGGGAGAGCGGTGAAAAACTGTTTTTT. Translation: CASSLFHKPWESGEKLFF.

This sequence joins TRBV18 and TRBJ2-3, with TRBD2 identical over 8 bases. Per the germline V gene, CDR1 is KGHSH and CDR2 is LQKENI. The CDR3 spans 15 residues. Losses at the gene ends were 2 bases for V and 2 bases for J; bases not matched to a gene: 3. Here the CDR3 reads CASSPAGGITDTQYF. In DNA form, the CDR3 reads TGTGCCAGCTCACCAGCGGGAGGAATCACAGATACGCAGTATTTT.

The chain links TRBV6-5 to TRBJ1-2; 9 nucleotides align to TRBD1. The V gene end was trimmed by 4 bases and the J gene end by 4 bases; junction bases not matched to a gene: 4. The CDR3 sequence is 14 residues long. Germline assignment: CDR1 MNHEY and CDR2 SVGAGI. CDR3 region: CASSSQGAGYGYTF. The DNA for the CDR3 is TGTGCCAGCAGTTCACAGGGGGCCGGCTATGGCTACACCTTC.

The chain uses TRBV19 and TRBJ1-2; 8 bases are a match to TRBD1. CDR1 is LNHDA and CDR2 is SQIVND in the germline V gene (reference sequence). This CDR3 contains 14 residues. After removal of 5 bases from V and 8 bases from J, the junction contained 10 bases not matched to a gene. The CDR3 DNA is TGTGCCAGTAGTTCCTTCGACAGGGGAAACGGCTACACCTTC. Encoded protein: CASSSFDRGNGYTF.

This chain uses TRBV29-1 with TRBJ2-3; unclear D gene. The CDR3 consists of 12 residues. V lost 5 bases to trimming and J lost 3 bases, with 9 bases between them. Germline V gives CDR1 SQVTM, CDR2 ANQGSEA. The CDR3 nucleotides read TGCAGCGTTTTGACCGGGACAGATACGCAGTATTTT. Amino acids: CSVLTGTDTQYF.

This clone appeared a single time. V usage is TRBV28 and J usage is TRBJ1-5, with 7 bases identical to TRBD1. The V segment lost 6 bases and the J segment 6 bases; nucleotides outside the gene matches: 14. This CDR3 region has 16 residues. CDR1 is MDHEN and CDR2 is SYDVKM in the germline V gene. The CDR3 DNA sequence: TGTGCCAGCAGGTGGGACAGAAGAAGGGCAAGTCAGCCCCAGCATTTT. Its protein is CASRWDRRRASQPQHF.